This T cell receptor beta chain is drawn from a study of T-cell memory formation after mild COVID-19. Study background: TCR clusters showed largely donor specificity.

V gave up 3 bases and J gave up 7 bases; unmatched junction bases: 6. Per germline, CDR1 KGHSH and CDR2 LQKENI. The CDR3 sequence is 16 residues long. TCRdb re-analysed the 5' RACE reads in MiXCR, keeping a single row per CDR3 protein. This table holds just over 150,000 distinct CDR3 sequences, around 30% found once. The chain has TRBV18 and TRBJ2-1; the match to TRBD2 covers 13 bases. Sequencing used PBMCs or a T cell subset sorted from them (not recorded which). The clonotype comes from an adult woman who had mild COVID-19 (a few samples of this study predate the infection). Cell type and time point are not known. The chain's CDR3 is CASSPPGLAGSNEQFF. The CDR3 nucleotides are TGTGCCAGCTCACCCCCGGGACTAGCGGGATCTAATGAGCAGTTCTTC.